The TCR beta chain described here comes from a study of beta chain features in type 1 diabetes (dated by TCRdb to the late 2010s). Some background on the complete study: Patients and healthy donors did not differ in mean age, gender distribution, total cell number or subset yield. A total of roughly 100 million sorted cells were examined across all samples, and a strong correlation was observed between cell number per subset and RNA yield. In the study, recently diagnosed type 1 diabetes patients and matched healthy donors were compared on the TCRB repertoires of their sorted circulating CD4+ T cell subsets. Regulatory and stem cell-like memory subsets were obtained from only 8 patients and roughly 8 healthy donors, while naive and central memory subsets were obtained from all 30 or so donors.

This clone has more than one count but fewer than ten. The specificity of this receptor is unknown. Per-base quality was not reported, and no clone a single base away is much larger than it. Each donor gave one peripheral blood draw, averaging around 120 mL, which was collected into heparinised tubes. Naive, central memory, regulatory and stem cell-like memory CD4+ T cells were sorted on a BD FACSAria II using a panel including CD45RO, CCR7, CD25, CD127, CD95 and CD27. Every sorted population had a purity above 98%. Right away, PBMCs were isolated by Lymphoprep density gradient centrifugation and were stained directly, with no culture step. Samples were stained and sorted in pairs, with one healthy donor and one patient per experiment, so that batch effects were minimized. CDR1 is given as SQVTM and CDR2 as ANQGSEA, both from the germline V gene. The CDR3 goes from the cysteine to the phenylalanine over 17 residues. Only the CDR3 part of the read is kept: 51 bases, read in frame from the first base.

The High Capacity cDNA Reverse Transcription Kit was used to reverse transcribe all of the isolated RNA, meaning that expressed TCRB transcripts were what got sequenced. Deep immunoSEQ sequencing was applied to naive, central memory and regulatory T cell samples, giving an average of roughly 3.3 million total reads per sample. Sorted cells were lysed in RLT buffer and RNA was extracted with DNase-treated RNeasy Micro or Mini kits, depending on cell number. Each cell subset was processed on its own to prevent cross-contamination, while patient and healthy donor samples were processed together. The immunoSEQ multiplex PCR was used to amplify TCRB sequences from cDNA, generating 87-bp fragments that spanned the CDR3 region. Sequencing of the amplicons was done on the Illumina HiSeq platform. Under the source paper's analysis protocol: Synthetic template baselines were used to correct PCR bias computationally, reads within Hamming distance 2 were collapsed, and singletons that could not be merged were discarded. By aligning reads against IMGT, V, D and J genes, CDR3 length, and insertions or deletions at six rearrangement sites were assigned. Within each subset, clonotype counts were normalized to the number of sorted cells before true diversity and Gini coefficients were calculated with the tcR R package. The overlap coefficient, calculated on TCRB nucleotide sequences, was used to measure repertoire sharing. Here the immuneACCESS table is served through TCRdb, limited to in-frame sequences with V and J called. Missing clones are a known gap in these copies; in checked studies unresolved V genes cover under half, and the rest lacks a known reason. The V and J calls and clone size are taken from that table; D and trimming were inferred from the DNA. The sample contains under 250,000 clones, approximately 11% of them found a single time. The ten largest make up approximately 1.3% of the sample.

The research as a whole found: Naive, central memory and regulatory TCRB repertoires appeared more similar among patients than among healthy donors. Shorter templates might have been favored by PCR, but patient and control samples were amplified and corrected together, so both groups would have been affected equally by any skew. In all four CD4+ subsets, TCRB CDR3 length was moderately but significantly shorter in type 1 diabetes patients. Because the HLA sub-analyses included only small numbers of individuals, any influence of HLA type on TCRB rearrangement was left unresolved. At VDJ recombination sites, patients with type 1 diabetes made fewer insertions and deleted more nucleotides, a pattern implying thymic rearrangement abnormalities. Sequencing cDNA rather than genomic DNA could over-represent highly expressing activated cells, although activation and CD3 levels did not differ between groups.

Rearrangement joined TRBV29-1 to TRBJ2-1; 12 bases in the junction line up with TRBD1. Sequenced sample: central memory CD4+ T cells from blood. The TCR sequence derives from a man between 18 and 29 years old in good health. The nucleotide sequence is TGCTGCGGCGCTGCCTCGGGACAGGGGGCAGGGGGCAATGAGCAGTTCTTC. Translated, it gives CCGAASGQGAGGNEQFF.